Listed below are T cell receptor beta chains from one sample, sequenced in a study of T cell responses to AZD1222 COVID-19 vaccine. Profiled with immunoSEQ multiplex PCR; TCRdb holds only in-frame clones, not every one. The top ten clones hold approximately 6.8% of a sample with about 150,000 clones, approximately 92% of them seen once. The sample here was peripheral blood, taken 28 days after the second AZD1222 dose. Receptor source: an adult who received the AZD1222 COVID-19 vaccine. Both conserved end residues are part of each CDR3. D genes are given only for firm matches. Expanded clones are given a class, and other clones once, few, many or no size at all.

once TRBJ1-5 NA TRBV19 CASSTGELGNQPQHF TGTGCCAGTAGTACAGGGGAGCTCGGCAATCAGCCCCAGCATTTT
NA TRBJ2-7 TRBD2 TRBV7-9 CASSFGLANEQYF TGTGCCAGCAGCTTCGGACTAGCAAACGAGCAGTACTTC
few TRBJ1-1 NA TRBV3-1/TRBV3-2 CASSQSGSRYTEAFF TGTGCCAGCAGCCAATCAGGCAGCCGCTACACTGAAGCTTTCTTT
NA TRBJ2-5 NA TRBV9 CASSVGGEETQYF TGTGCCAGCAGCGTAGGTGGGGAGGAGACCCAGTACTTC
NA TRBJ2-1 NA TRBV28 CASSLWGPHNEQFF TGTGCCAGCAGTTTATGGGGACCGCACAATGAGCAGTTCTTC
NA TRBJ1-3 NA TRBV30 CAWSVLPGNTIYF TGTGCCTGGAGTGTACTTCCTGGAAACACCATATATTTT
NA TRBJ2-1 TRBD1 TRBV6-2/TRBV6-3 CASSNRGRLSYNEQFF TGTGCCAGCAGCAACAGGGGGCGGCTATCCTACAATGAGCAGTTCTTC
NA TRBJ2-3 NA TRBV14 CASSQSYREDTQYF TGTGCCAGCAGCCAAAGCTACAGGGAAGATACGCAGTATTTT
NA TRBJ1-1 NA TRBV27 CASSFGGAGEAFF TGTGCCAGCAGTTTTGGGGGGGCTGGTGAAGCTTTCTTT
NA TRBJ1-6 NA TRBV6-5 CASMVQGRSPLHF TGTGCCAGCATGGTTCAGGGAAGGTCACCCCTCCACTTT
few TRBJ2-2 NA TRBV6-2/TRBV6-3 CASSLTDTGELFF TGTGCCAGCAGTTTGACAGACACCGGGGAGCTGTTTTTT
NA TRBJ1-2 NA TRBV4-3 CASSHPRGRGYTF TGCGCCAGCAGCCACCCCCGGGGGAGGGGCTACACCTTC
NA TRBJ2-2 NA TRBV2 CASRYSGELFF TGTGCCAGCAGGTATTCTGGGGAGCTGTTTTTT
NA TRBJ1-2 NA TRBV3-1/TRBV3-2 CASSPGGNYGYTF TGTGCCAGCAGCCCCGGCGGGAACTATGGCTACACCTTC
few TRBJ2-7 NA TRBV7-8 CASSGSYEQYF TGTGCCAGCAGCGGCTCCTACGAGCAGTACTTC
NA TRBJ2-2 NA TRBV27 CASSPTGQLNTGELFF TGTGCCAGCAGCCCCACGGGACAACTGAACACCGGGGAGCTGTTTTTT
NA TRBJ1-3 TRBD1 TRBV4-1 CASSQATGGANTIYF TGCGCCAGCAGCCAAGCCACAGGGGGGGCCAACACCATATATTTT
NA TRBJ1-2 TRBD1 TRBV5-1 CASSFIGQAFGYTF TGCGCCAGCAGCTTCATTGGACAGGCCTTTGGCTACACCTTC
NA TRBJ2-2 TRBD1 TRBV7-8 CASSFSQGATGELFF TGTGCCAGCAGCTTTAGTCAGGGGGCCACCGGGGAGCTGTTTTTT
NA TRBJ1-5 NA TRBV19 CASSVREEQPQHF TGTGCCAGTAGTGTAAGGGAAGAACAGCCCCAGCATTTT
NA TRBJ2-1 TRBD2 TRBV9 CASSPTSGGNNEQFF TGTGCCAGCAGCCCGACTAGCGGGGGTAACAATGAGCAGTTCTTC
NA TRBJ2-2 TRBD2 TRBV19 CATSLGTSHYTGELFF TGTGCCACCTCGCTTGGGACTAGCCATTACACCGGGGAGCTGTTTTTT
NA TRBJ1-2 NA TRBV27 CASMKAGSLGYTF TGTGCCAGCATGAAGGCAGGGAGTCTAGGCTACACCTTC
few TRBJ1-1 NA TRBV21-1 CASSKMRDIREAFF TGTGCCAGCAGCAAAATGAGGGACATCCGTGAAGCTTTCTTT
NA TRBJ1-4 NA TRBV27 CASSLLKTGGFRKLFF TGTGCCAGCAGTTTACTCAAGACAGGCGGGTTTAGAAAACTGTTTTTT
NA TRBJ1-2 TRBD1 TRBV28 CASLGQGRGGYTF TGTGCCAGCCTGGGACAGGGAAGAGGTGGCTACACCTTC
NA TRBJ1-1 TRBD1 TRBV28 CASSLPGTGRYEAFF TGTGCCAGCAGTTTACCCGGGACAGGGCGCTATGAAGCTTTCTTT
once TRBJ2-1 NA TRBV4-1 CASSQALRGEYYNEQFF TGCGCCAGCAGCCAAGCTCTTAGGGGTGAATACTACAATGAGCAGTTCTTC
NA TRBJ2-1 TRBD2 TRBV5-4 CASSLAGGQYNEQFF TGTGCCAGCAGCTTAGCGGGGGGGCAATACAATGAGCAGTTCTTC
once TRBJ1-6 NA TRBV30 CAWSPNPLGPLHF TGTGCCTGGAGTCCAAATCCCCTTGGGCCCCTCCACTTT
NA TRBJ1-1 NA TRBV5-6 CASSFRVTEAFF TGTGCCAGCAGCTTTCGGGTCACTGAAGCTTTCTTT
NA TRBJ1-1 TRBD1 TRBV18 CASSLPDRAIEAFF TGTGCCAGCTCACTACCTGACAGGGCGATTGAAGCTTTCTTT
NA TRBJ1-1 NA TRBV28 CASSLSLGSSNGEAFF TGTGCCAGCAGTTTAAGTTTAGGGTCGTCTAACGGTGAAGCTTTCTTT
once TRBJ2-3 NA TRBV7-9 CALFVGTDTQYF TGTGCCCTCTTTGTGGGCACAGATACGCAGTATTTT
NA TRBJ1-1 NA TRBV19 CASSNSGAEAFF TGTGCCAGTAGTAACTCAGGGGCTGAAGCTTTCTTT
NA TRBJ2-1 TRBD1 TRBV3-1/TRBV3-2 CASSQPGQLFF TGTGCCAGCAGCCAGCCGGGACAGCTGTTCTTC
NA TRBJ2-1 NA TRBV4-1 CASSQVGEGSYNEQFF TGCGCCAGCAGCCAAGTTGGCGAGGGATCCTACAATGAGCAGTTCTTC
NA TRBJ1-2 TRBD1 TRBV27 CASGLQGAGGYTF TGTGCCAGCGGCCTACAGGGGGCGGGTGGCTACACCTTC
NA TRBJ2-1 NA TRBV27 CASSFDGGNEQFF TGTGCCAGCAGTTTCGACGGGGGAAATGAGCAGTTCTTC
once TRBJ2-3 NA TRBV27 CASSSPGRWVSTDTQYF TGTGCCAGCAGCTCACCGGGCCGTTGGGTCTCGACAGATACGCAGTATTTT
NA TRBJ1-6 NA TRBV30 CAWIPRGSDSPLHF TGTGCCTGGATACCCCGAGGGTCGGATTCACCCCTCCACTTT
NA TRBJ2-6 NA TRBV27 CAPEPGRGVQGANVLTF TGTGCCCCCGAACCGGGCAGGGGAGTGCAGGGGGCCAACGTCCTGACTTTC
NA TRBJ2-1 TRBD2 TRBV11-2 CASSWLLAGGNNEQFF TGTGCCAGCAGCTGGCTGTTAGCGGGGGGGAACAATGAGCAGTTCTTC
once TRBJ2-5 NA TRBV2 CASSEGDSEETQYF TGTGCCAGCAGTGAAGGGGATAGCGAAGAGACCCAGTACTTC
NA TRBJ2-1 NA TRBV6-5 CASSYSAALSNEQFF TGTGCCAGCAGTTACTCAGCAGCGCTATCCAATGAGCAGTTCTTC
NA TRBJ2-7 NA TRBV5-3 CARSLVGTYHEQYF TGTGCCAGAAGCTTGGTCGGGACATATCACGAGCAGTACTTC
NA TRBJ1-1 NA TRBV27 CASSLGGQGTEAFF TGTGCCAGCAGTTTAGGGGGGCAGGGCACTGAAGCTTTCTTT
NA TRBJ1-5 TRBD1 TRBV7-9 CASSSGGGTGVNQPQHF TGTGCCAGCAGCTCCGGAGGTGGGACAGGGGTTAATCAGCCCCAGCATTTT
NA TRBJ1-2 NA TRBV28 CASSLTGFNYGYTF TGTGCCAGCAGTCTAACAGGATTTAACTATGGCTACACCTTC